The rows below give T cell receptor beta chains drawn from one sample of a study of early T cells in non-severe SARS-CoV-2 infection. TCRdb fed the 5' RACE reads into MiXCR, producing one record per CDR3 protein. The sample has some 64,000 distinct CDR3 sequences, less than 14% seen once. Sequenced: whole blood. These TCRs come from an adult who was a healthcare worker with PCR-confirmed SARS-CoV-2 infection or an uninfected control (not recorded which). CDR3s include the opening cysteine and the closing phenylalanine or tryptophan. Fields, in order: CDR3 protein, CDR3 DNA, clone size, J gene, D gene, V gene. A D gene is named only where the DNA matches it firmly. Expanded clones are given a class, and other clones once, few, many or no size at all.

CDR3 protein: CASSDTGQEETQYF; CDR3 DNA: TGCGCCAGCAGTGACACTGGACAGGAAGAGACCCAGTACTTC; clone size: NA; J gene: TRBJ2-5; D gene: TRBD1; V gene: TRBV10-1
CDR3 protein: CASSPSTGSYEQYF; CDR3 DNA: TGTGCCAGCAGCCCCAGCACCGGCTCCTACGAGCAGTACTTC; clone size: few; J gene: TRBJ2-7; D gene: NA; V gene: TRBV7-2
CDR3 protein: CASSFDRGDTDTQYF; CDR3 DNA: TGTGCCAGCAGTTTTGACAGGGGGGACACAGATACGCAGTATTTT; clone size: few; J gene: TRBJ2-3; D gene: TRBD1; V gene: TRBV6-5
CDR3 protein: CASSPWGRQDEQFF; CDR3 DNA: TGTGCCAGCAGCCCCTGGGGGAGGCAGGATGAGCAGTTCTTC; clone size: few; J gene: TRBJ2-1; D gene: NA; V gene: TRBV7-3
CDR3 protein: CASSFGSTGELFF; CDR3 DNA: TGTGCCAGCAGCTTCGGATCCACCGGGGAGCTGTTTTTT; clone size: NA; J gene: TRBJ2-2; D gene: NA; V gene: TRBV7-2
CDR3 protein: CASSLNPGGGETQYF; CDR3 DNA: TGCGCCAGCAGCTTAAACCCGGGGGGCGGGGAGACCCAGTACTTC; clone size: many; J gene: TRBJ2-5; D gene: NA; V gene: TRBV5-1
CDR3 protein: CASTERQGVGEKLFF; CDR3 DNA: TGCGCCAGCACTGAGAGGCAAGGGGTGGGTGAAAAACTGTTTTTT; clone size: many; J gene: TRBJ1-4; D gene: NA; V gene: TRBV4-1
CDR3 protein: CSAAGRNSNQPQHF; CDR3 DNA: TGCAGTGCGGCGGGGCGGAATAGCAATCAGCCCCAGCATTTT; clone size: NA; J gene: TRBJ1-5; D gene: NA; V gene: TRBV20-1
CDR3 protein: CASSRGGRHSGANVLTF; CDR3 DNA: TGTGCCAGCTCACGGGGAGGCCGCCACTCTGGGGCCAACGTCCTGACTTTC; clone size: many; J gene: TRBJ2-6; D gene: NA; V gene: TRBV18
CDR3 protein: CASSQSDTQYF; CDR3 DNA: TGCGCCAGCAGCCAATCAGATACGCAGTATTTT; clone size: many; J gene: TRBJ2-3; D gene: NA; V gene: TRBV4-1
CDR3 protein: CASSQVGRGEETQYF; CDR3 DNA: TGCGCCAGCAGCCAAGTTGGGCGCGGGGAAGAGACCCAGTACTTC; clone size: many; J gene: TRBJ2-5; D gene: NA; V gene: TRBV4-1
CDR3 protein: CSARGRVTGELFF; CDR3 DNA: TGCAGTGCTAGAGGCAGGGTTACCGGGGAGCTGTTTTTT; clone size: NA; J gene: TRBJ2-2; D gene: NA; V gene: TRBV20-1
CDR3 protein: CSANRKRGTNTGELFF; CDR3 DNA: TGCAGTGCTAACCGGAAGCGGGGGACGAACACCGGGGAGCTGTTTTTT; clone size: NA; J gene: TRBJ2-2; D gene: TRBD2; V gene: TRBV20-1
CDR3 protein: CASSKSSGVIDYEQYF; CDR3 DNA: TGTGCCAGCAGCAAATCTAGCGGGGTTATTGACTACGAGCAGTACTTC; clone size: few; J gene: TRBJ2-7; D gene: TRBD2; V gene: TRBV13
CDR3 protein: CASSPNRGNQPQHF; CDR3 DNA: TGTGCCAGCAGTCCCAACAGGGGCAATCAGCCCCAGCATTTT; clone size: few; J gene: TRBJ1-5; D gene: NA; V gene: TRBV27
CDR3 protein: CATRAGGEYNEQFF; CDR3 DNA: TGTGCCACCCGAGCGGGGGGCGAATACAATGAGCAGTTCTTC; clone size: many; J gene: TRBJ2-1; D gene: TRBD2; V gene: TRBV18
CDR3 protein: CASARQESSNTEAFF; CDR3 DNA: TGTGCCAGTGCCCGACAGGAATCCTCGAACACTGAAGCTTTCTTT; clone size: few; J gene: TRBJ1-1; D gene: NA; V gene: TRBV7-9
CDR3 protein: CASSSLAGAFYEQYF; CDR3 DNA: TGTGCCAGCAGCTCGTTAGCGGGGGCTTTCTACGAGCAGTACTTC; clone size: many; J gene: TRBJ2-7; D gene: TRBD2; V gene: TRBV11-2
CDR3 protein: CASSRQNNYGYTF; CDR3 DNA: TGTGCCAGCAGCCGACAGAATAACTATGGCTACACCTTC; clone size: many; J gene: TRBJ1-2; D gene: NA; V gene: TRBV13
CDR3 protein: CASSPGKTNNQPQHF; CDR3 DNA: TGTGCCAGCAGTCCCGGGAAGACAAACAATCAGCCCCAGCATTTT; clone size: NA; J gene: TRBJ1-5; D gene: NA; V gene: TRBV6-6
CDR3 protein: CASSQAQAYGYTF; CDR3 DNA: TGCGCCAGCAGCCAAGCCCAAGCCTATGGCTACACCTTC; clone size: NA; J gene: TRBJ1-2; D gene: NA; V gene: TRBV4-3
CDR3 protein: CASSWTVNTEAFF; CDR3 DNA: TGTGCCAGCAGCTGGACAGTGAACACTGAAGCTTTCTTT; clone size: many; J gene: TRBJ1-1; D gene: NA; V gene: TRBV7-2
CDR3 protein: CASSLRQGPYEQYF; CDR3 DNA: TGTGCCAGCAGCCTCAGACAGGGCCCCTACGAGCAGTACTTC; clone size: many; J gene: TRBJ2-7; D gene: TRBD1; V gene: TRBV11-3
CDR3 protein: CASRLRRSGDTQYF; CDR3 DNA: TGTGCCAGCAGGCTCCGACGTTCGGGAGATACGCAGTATTTT; clone size: few; J gene: TRBJ2-3; D gene: NA; V gene: TRBV2
CDR3 protein: CATRNRQNTEAFF; CDR3 DNA: TGTGCCACCAGAAATCGACAGAACACTGAAGCTTTCTTT; clone size: many; J gene: TRBJ1-1; D gene: NA; V gene: TRBV24-1
CDR3 protein: CASSLGGRGGTDTQYF; CDR3 DNA: TGTGCCAGCAGCTTAGGGGGACGGGGGGGCACAGATACGCAGTATTTT; clone size: once; J gene: TRBJ2-3; D gene: TRBD2; V gene: TRBV7-2
CDR3 protein: CASSRRVRDTQYF; CDR3 DNA: TGTGCCAGCAGTCGCCGGGTTAGGGATACGCAGTATTTT; clone size: few; J gene: TRBJ2-3; D gene: NA; V gene: TRBV2
CDR3 protein: CASSRMGQTYEQYF; CDR3 DNA: TGCGCCAGCAGCCGAATGGGACAGACCTACGAGCAGTACTTC; clone size: few; J gene: TRBJ2-7; D gene: TRBD1; V gene: TRBV5-1
CDR3 protein: CASSQVGVRDSPLHF; CDR3 DNA: TGCGCCAGCAGCCAAGTGGGGGTACGGGATTCACCCCTCCACTTT; clone size: NA; J gene: TRBJ1-6; D gene: NA; V gene: TRBV4-1
CDR3 protein: CSARDGGRTANSPLHF; CDR3 DNA: TGCAGTGCTAGAGATGGGGGGAGGACAGCCAATTCACCCCTCCACTTT; clone size: many; J gene: TRBJ1-6; D gene: NA; V gene: TRBV20-1
CDR3 protein: CASSVAPYQPQHF; CDR3 DNA: TGTGCCAGCAGCGTAGCACCCTATCAGCCCCAGCATTTT; clone size: NA; J gene: TRBJ1-5; D gene: NA; V gene: TRBV9
CDR3 protein: CASRAPLQEQFF; CDR3 DNA: TGTGCCAGCAGAGCCCCCCTACAGGAGCAGTTCTTC; clone size: many; J gene: TRBJ2-1; D gene: NA; V gene: TRBV7-8
CDR3 protein: CASKPYQDEQYF; CDR3 DNA: TGTGCCAGCAAACCTTACCAGGACGAGCAGTACTTC; clone size: many; J gene: TRBJ2-7; D gene: NA; V gene: TRBV11-2
CDR3 protein: CASSLIQGASDEQFF; CDR3 DNA: TGTGCCAGCAGCTTAATCCAGGGGGCTAGCGATGAGCAGTTCTTC; clone size: few; J gene: TRBJ2-1; D gene: TRBD1; V gene: TRBV11-2
CDR3 protein: CASSLVSAASEAFF; CDR3 DNA: TGTGCCAGCAGCTTAGTCTCGGCTGCAAGTGAAGCTTTCTTT; clone size: NA; J gene: TRBJ1-1; D gene: NA; V gene: TRBV7-2
CDR3 protein: CASSLSGYQETQYF; CDR3 DNA: TGTGCCAGCAGCTTATCAGGCTACCAAGAGACCCAGTACTTC; clone size: NA; J gene: TRBJ2-5; D gene: NA; V gene: TRBV7-2
CDR3 protein: CAWSVRVANYGYTF; CDR3 DNA: TGTGCCTGGAGTGTACGTGTGGCTAACTATGGCTACACCTTC; clone size: many; J gene: TRBJ1-2; D gene: NA; V gene: TRBV30
CDR3 protein: CASSLPGTGPYEQYF; CDR3 DNA: TGTGCCAGCTCACTCCCCGGGACAGGGCCCTACGAGCAGTACTTC; clone size: many; J gene: TRBJ2-7; D gene: TRBD1; V gene: TRBV18
CDR3 protein: CASSGANFNTDTQYF; CDR3 DNA: TGTGCCAGTAGTGGAGCGAATTTTAACACAGATACGCAGTATTTT; clone size: many; J gene: TRBJ2-3; D gene: NA; V gene: TRBV19
CDR3 protein: CASSQQSRTEAFF; CDR3 DNA: TGTGCCAGCAGCCAACAGTCGCGCACTGAAGCTTTCTTT; clone size: many; J gene: TRBJ1-1; D gene: NA; V gene: TRBV7-3
CDR3 protein: CASSETDGGYNEQFF; CDR3 DNA: TGTGCCAGCAGTGAAACGGACGGGGGCTACAATGAGCAGTTCTTC; clone size: NA; J gene: TRBJ2-1; D gene: NA; V gene: TRBV6-1
CDR3 protein: CASSQGQPGNTGELFF; CDR3 DNA: TGTGCCAGCAGCCAAGGACAGCCGGGGAACACCGGGGAGCTGTTTTTT; clone size: NA; J gene: TRBJ2-2; D gene: NA; V gene: TRBV7-3
CDR3 protein: CASSNPQGHANEQFF; CDR3 DNA: TGTGCCAGCAGCAACCCACAGGGGCACGCCAATGAGCAGTTCTTC; clone size: many; J gene: TRBJ2-1; D gene: TRBD1; V gene: TRBV7-6
CDR3 protein: CASSLSGSMNTEAFF; CDR3 DNA: TGTGCCAGCAGCTTAAGTGGCTCCATGAACACTGAAGCTTTCTTT; clone size: NA; J gene: TRBJ1-1; D gene: NA; V gene: TRBV13
CDR3 protein: CASSVSSETQYF; CDR3 DNA: TGTGCCAGCAGCGTAAGTTCAGAGACCCAGTACTTC; clone size: few; J gene: TRBJ2-5; D gene: NA; V gene: TRBV9
CDR3 protein: CSARGEGNTIYF; CDR3 DNA: TGCAGTGCTAGGGGGGAAGGAAACACCATATATTTT; clone size: NA; J gene: TRBJ1-3; D gene: NA; V gene: TRBV20-1
CDR3 protein: CASSLGTKSSYEQYF; CDR3 DNA: TGTGCCAGCAGCCTAGGGACTAAAAGCTCCTACGAGCAGTACTTC; clone size: many; J gene: TRBJ2-7; D gene: TRBD2; V gene: TRBV9
CDR3 protein: CASSRPGEQYF; CDR3 DNA: TGTGCCAGCAGCCGGCCGGGGGAGCAGTACTTC; clone size: NA; J gene: TRBJ2-7; D gene: NA; V gene: TRBV9
CDR3 protein: CASSLAAGHYNEQFF; CDR3 DNA: TGTGCCAGCAGCTTAGCTGCAGGCCACTACAATGAGCAGTTCTTC; clone size: few; J gene: TRBJ2-1; D gene: NA; V gene: TRBV7-2
CDR3 protein: CASSLQDYTDTQYF; CDR3 DNA: TGTGCCAGCAGCTTACAGGATTACACAGATACGCAGTATTTT; clone size: few; J gene: TRBJ2-3; D gene: NA; V gene: TRBV27
CDR3 protein: CASSWRTALYEQYF; CDR3 DNA: TGTGCCAGCAGCTGGAGGACAGCCCTCTACGAGCAGTACTTC; clone size: few; J gene: TRBJ2-7; D gene: NA; V gene: TRBV7-8
CDR3 protein: CASSLPAPYGYTF; CDR3 DNA: TGTGCCAGCAGCTTGCCAGCGCCTTATGGCTACACCTTC; clone size: many; J gene: TRBJ1-2; D gene: NA; V gene: TRBV5-8
CDR3 protein: CASSKMTSGGGYEQFF; CDR3 DNA: TGTGCCAGCAGTAAAATGACTAGCGGGGGGGGTTATGAGCAGTTCTTC; clone size: medium-sized; J gene: TRBJ2-1; D gene: TRBD2; V gene: TRBV12-3/TRBV12-4
CDR3 protein: CASSQVGQGAIDTQYF; CDR3 DNA: TGTGCCAGCAGCCAAGTAGGCCAGGGGGCCATAGATACGCAGTATTTT; clone size: NA; J gene: TRBJ2-3; D gene: TRBD1; V gene: TRBV3-1
CDR3 protein: CASSSGYNTGELFF; CDR3 DNA: TGTGCCAGCAGCAGCGGATATAACACCGGGGAGCTGTTTTTT; clone size: few; J gene: TRBJ2-2; D gene: NA; V gene: TRBV5-6
CDR3 protein: CASSPCRVNTEAFF; CDR3 DNA: TGCGCCAGCAGTCCTTGCCGGGTGAACACTGAAGCTTTCTTT; clone size: many; J gene: TRBJ1-1; D gene: NA; V gene: TRBV23-1
CDR3 protein: CASSSQGADNEQFF; CDR3 DNA: TGCGCCAGCAGCTCTCAGGGGGCCGACAATGAGCAGTTCTTC; clone size: NA; J gene: TRBJ2-1; D gene: TRBD1; V gene: TRBV5-1
CDR3 protein: CASSLGASRGRETQYF; CDR3 DNA: TGTGCCAGCAGCTTGGGGGCTAGTCGGGGTCGAGAGACCCAGTACTTC; clone size: many; J gene: TRBJ2-5; D gene: NA; V gene: TRBV5-6
CDR3 protein: CASSLGPGQPEAFF; CDR3 DNA: TGTGCCAGCAGCTTGGGGCCGGGACAGCCTGAAGCTTTCTTT; clone size: many; J gene: TRBJ1-1; D gene: TRBD1; V gene: TRBV5-6